The entry below gives a single T cell receptor beta chain sequence along with its context. This clone has ten or more counts. Its antigen is not yet known. Base quality data are lacking; no much larger clone is found one base away. This record belongs to a study of blood T cell repertoires in COVID-19 (dated by TCRdb to between 2020 and 2021). A note on the overall study: The collaborator samples originated in the United States, Italy and Spain and spanned the acute and convalescent phases of COVID-19. The material from the prospective study consisted of cDNA or gDNA derived from T cells, B-cell-depleted T cells, or PBMCs. Deeply sampled blood TCRbeta repertoires from subjects exposed to, actively infected with, or recovered from COVID-19 were included in the dataset. The repertoires were released in a freely available public database intended as a resource for research on the immune response to SARS-CoV-2. The samples were drawn from the first 160 participants of the ongoing ImmuneRACE study and from 950 to 1,500 subjects provided by 6 global collaborators. A de-identified subject ID, COVID-19 status, age in years and sex were almost always included in the sample metadata. HLA class I and class II types, where available, came from metadata supplied by the sample provider rather than from assay-based typing.

Collaborating institutions collected whole blood in K2EDTA tubes following their own protocols. Collaborator samples were shipped for TCRbeta analysis as frozen whole blood, isolated PBMCs, or DNA extracted from either sample type. V is reduced by 2 bases and J by 10 bases, leaving a spacing of 11 bases between them. The germline V gene specifies MNHEY as CDR1 and SVGAGI as CDR2. Measured from the cysteine to the phenylalanine, the CDR3 is 13 residues long. The sequence is cut down to CDR3 DNA, 39 bases in frame from base 1. The immunoSEQ Assay, a bias-controlled multiplex PCR, was used to amplify TCRbeta CDR3 regions from genomic DNA. On the study's bioinformatics: Nucleated cell counts per sample were estimated from amplification of reference gene primers within the assay. To quantify the absolute abundance of each unique TCRbeta CDR3 rearrangement, sequence reads were collapsed and filtered. Productive Simpson clonality was computed per sample as the square root of Simpson's diversity index over productive rearrangements. The table was pulled from immuneACCESS by TCRdb, which kept in-frame rearrangements only. Such tables lose some clones; where checked, under half of the loss comes from unresolved V genes, and the rest has no known cause. Clonal size and the V and J genes are those of that table, whereas D and trimming came from the DNA. For this sample the table gives about 110,000 clones, of which 88% were detected only once. The top ten hold 2.4% of the sample.

What the study reported, not specific to this receptor: Clinical and demographic metadata were provided uncurated, with the amount varying by source and participant.

The chain is encoded by TRBV6-5 joined to TRBJ1-4, with a tentative D gene TRBD1 over 5 matching bases. The sequence was collected from a human donor in a cohort sampled during active COVID-19. Sequenced material: peripheral blood. The DNA is as follows: TGTGCCAGCAGTTACACCAGCGGGGGAAAACTGTTTTTT. It is translated as CASSYTSGGKLFF.